This TCR beta chain came from a study of cytomegalovirus exposure and HLA in healthy donors. A multiplex PCR was run with 60 Vbeta primers and 13 Jbeta primers. Authors' data handling: Later, roughly 86 million unique TCR beta chains were counted in an analysis, and about 10 million of them were shared. Using immunoSEQ multiplex PCR, the repertoire was profiled, and TCRdb retains in-frame clones only, with some absent. For V, J and clone size, that table is used; D and trimming come from the DNA. The table lists fewer than 250,000 clones, about 69% of them singletons, with more than 4% in the top ten. Whole-study findings and limits: In a later analysis, TCR beta V- and J-gene trimming was associated with a missense DCLRE1C variant.

To note about this clone: The antigen is undetermined.

Germline CDR1 and CDR2: LGHNA and YNFKEQ. The CDR3 is 17 residues long. V shed 1 base and J shed 6 bases, with 18 bases lying between them. The chain links TRBV4-2 to TRBJ2-2; tentative D call: TRBD2 (7 bases). The TCR sequence derives from a man aged 25-40 years in good health and CMV-seropositive. Sequencing was done on a sample of PBMCs. CDR3 DNA: TGTGCCAGCAGCCAAGTTACAGGGAGGGAAAAATCCGGGGAGCTGTTTTTT. This translates into CASSQVTGREKSGELFF.